What follows are 20 T cell receptor beta chains derived from one specimen sequenced in a study of blood T cell repertoires in COVID-19. Profiling relied on immunoSEQ multiplex PCR, and the TCRdb table lists in-frame clones only, not all of them. The sample has tens of thousands of clones, nearly 90% seen once; the top ten hold 4.5% to 6%. Sequencing was carried out using peripheral blood. These receptors were collected from a man aged 60 to 69 with active COVID-19.

The chain carries TRBV12-3 or TRBV12-4 and TRBJ1-2; 7 bases fit TRBD1. V lost 6 bases, J lost 4 bases, and 5 bases stayed unmatched. The CDR3 runs 13 residues. The CDR3 nucleotides read TGTGCCAGCAGCCCGGACAGGAGCTATGGCTACACCTTC. Translation gives CASSPDRSYGYTF.

The chain is built from TRBV7-2 and TRBJ2-7; TRBD2 is a possible D gene (5 bases). Trimming left V 3 bases short and J 4 bases short, with 16 bases between. This CDR3 region has 15 residues. Germline CDR1 is SGHTA and CDR2 is FQGNSA. The CDR3 DNA reads TGTGCCAGCAGCTTGTATCACGGGATCCAATACGAGCAGTACTTC. It translates to CASSLYHGIQYEQYF. Full variable domain (outside the CDR3, taken from reference TRBV7-2 and TRBJ2-7): GAGVSQSPSNKVTEKGKDVELRCDPISGHTALYWYRQSLGQGLEFLIYFQGNSAPDKSGLPSDRFSAERTGGSVSTLTIQRTQQEDSAVYLCASSLYHGIQYEQYFGPGTRLTVT.

The chain joins TRBV6-2 or TRBV6-3 to TRBJ1-5, with a weak D call TRBD1 (6 bases). Trimming left V 0 bases short and J 3 bases short, with 15 bases between. CDR3 length equals 17 residues. CDR1 is MNHEY, CDR2 SVGEGT, per germline. CDR3 bases: TGTGCCAGCAGTTACTCGAAAGGGGGGGAAATCAATCAGCCCCAGCATTTT. Translation: CASSYSKGGEINQPQHF.

V is TRBV10-3 and J is TRBJ1-1, with a possible D match to TRBD1 (5 bases). Trimming took 0 bases from V and 6 from J, leaving 8 bases between them. This CDR3 region has 13 residues. CDR1 ENHRY and CDR2 SYGVKD come from the germline V gene. This CDR3 is CAISESGGAEAFF. The CDR3 nucleotides read TGTGCCATCAGTGAGTCGGGGGGGGCTGAAGCTTTCTTT.

This chain joins TRBV19 and TRBJ2-7, with a weak D call TRBD2 (5 bases). Germline CDR1 is LNHDA and CDR2 is SQIVND (reference sequence). V was clipped by 4 bases and J by 2 bases, with 15 bases between them. This CDR3 has 15 residues. The CDR3 DNA reads as TGTGCCAGTAGTAAGGAGGTGACAAGAGCCTACGAGCAGTACTTC. This translates into CASSKEVTRAYEQYF.

The chain has TRBV7-3 and TRBJ2-1, with unresolved D. The V gene lost 5 bases and the J gene lost 6 bases, with 17 bases spanning the gap. The CDR3 totals 15 residues. CDR1 SGHTA and CDR2 FQGTGA come from the germline V gene. DNA of the CDR3: TGTGCCAGCAGCCTGGGTACTGGGTCGGGCAATGAGCAGTTCTTC. It encodes CASSLGTGSGNEQFF.

This chain links TRBV7-6 with TRBJ2-5, with 9 bases that match TRBD1. The ends lost 3 bases at V and 0 bases at J; junction bases unmatched: 8. This CDR3 has 17 amino acids. Germline CDR1 SGHVS, CDR2 FNYEAQ. CDR3 in DNA: TGTGCCAGCAGCTTTGTCCGGGACAGGGAGTACCAAGAGACCCAGTACTTC. Residues: CASSFVRDREYQETQYF. The full variable domain, in which reference TRBV7-6 and TRBJ2-5 provide the parts outside the CDR3, is GAGVSQSPRYKVTKRGQDVALRCDPISGHVSLYWYRQALGQGPEFLTYFNYEAQQDKSGLPNDRFSAERPEGSISTLTIQRTEQRDSAMYRCASSFVRDREYQETQYFGPGTRLLVL.

This clone was recorded once. This rearrangement joins TRBV28 to TRBJ2-1, with 9 positions matching TRBD2. Germline V CDR1 and CDR2: MDHEN, SYDVKM. V shed 5 bases and J 3 bases; nucleotides not matched to a gene: 17. The length of the CDR3 is 19 residues. CDR3 residues: CASSPTTPNSGRSYNEQFF. The CDR3 coding sequence is TGTGCCAGCAGTCCTACAACCCCTAATAGCGGGAGAAGCTACAATGAGCAGTTCTTC.

This clone was recorded once. This chain joins TRBV27 and TRBJ2-1, with D maybe TRBD2 (6 bases). Germline lookup yields CDR1 MNHEY and CDR2 SMNVEV (reference sequence). V dropped 5 bases and J dropped 6 bases, with 11 bases sitting between them. The CDR3 covers 13 residues. In nucleotides, the CDR3 is TGTGCCAGCAGTGTGGGACTTGCCAATGAGCAGTTCTTC. Its protein product is CASSVGLANEQFF.

V usage is TRBV27 and J usage is TRBJ2-2, with 7 bases fitting TRBD2. After removal of 1 base from V and 0 bases from J, the junction contained 5 bases not matched to a gene. The CDR3 totals 17 residues. Germline lookup yields CDR1 MNHEY and CDR2 SMNVEV (reference sequence). The CDR3 DNA follows: TGTGCCAGCAGTTTATTCCTAGCGGAACCGAACACCGGGGAGCTGTTTTTT. Protein sequence: CASSLFLAEPNTGELFF.

This chain joins TRBV7-2 and TRBJ1-2; D not certain. The CDR3 has 14 amino acids. The germline V and J ends were trimmed by 5 bases and 5 bases, with 15 bases remaining between them. Germline assignment: CDR1 SGHTA and CDR2 FQGNSA. CDR3 bases: TGTGCCAGCAGCCGGGCGGAGGGAGGGTATGGCTACACCTTC. Protein sequence: CASSRAEGGYGYTF.

The chain is built from TRBV7-2 and TRBJ2-2; D may be TRBD1 (6 bases). This CDR3 is 15 amino acids long. The germline V gene has CDR1 SGHTA and CDR2 FQGNSA. Trimming stripped 5 bases from V and 7 bases from J, with 17 bases between. The CDR3 loop reads CASSPIQGLGGELFF. The CDR3 region has the DNA TGTGCCAGCAGCCCCATCCAGGGGCTTGGCGGGGAGCTGTTTTTT.

V and J are TRBV9 and TRBJ2-7; TRBD2 matches 11 bases. The J segment lost 2 bases and the V segment lost 3 bases, leaving 4 bases of the junction unmatched. CDR1 is SGDLS and CDR2 is YYNGEE in the germline V gene. This CDR3 has 15 residues. Here the CDR3 DNA reads TGTGCCAGCAGCGCGGGACTAGCGGCAGCCTACGAGCAGTACTTC. It translates to CASSAGLAAAYEQYF.

V is TRBV15 and J is TRBJ1-4; 10 nucleotides line up with TRBD1. The germline V gene encodes CDR1 LNHNV and CDR2 YYDKDF (reference sequence). The CDR3 is 17 amino acids. V was clipped by 3 bases and J by 0 bases; unmatched bases: 4. The CDR3 protein is CATSRRGTGATNEKLFF. In DNA form, the CDR3 reads TGTGCCACCAGCAGGCGAGGGACAGGGGCAACTAATGAAAAACTGTTTTTT.

The rearrangement uses TRBV14 and TRBJ2-2, with 10 positions matching TRBD2. Germline loops: CDR1 SGHDN, CDR2 FVKESK. J was trimmed by 4 bases and V by 2 bases; bases with no gene match: 16. The CDR3 has 20 residues. The CDR3 DNA reads as TGTGCCAGCAGCCAACCTGGTGTCCAGCGGGAGGGCCCCCCCACCGGGGAGCTGTTTTTT. This encodes CASSQPGVQREGPPTGELFF.

This chain links TRBV25-1 with TRBJ2-3, with D perhaps matching TRBD1 (5 bases). The CDR3 runs to 16 residues. V shed 1 base and J shed 0 bases, with 11 bases lying between them. Germline lookup yields CDR1 MGHDK and CDR2 SYGVNS. This CDR3 reads CASSEFSQGSTDTQYF. The CDR3 region has the DNA TGTGCCAGCAGTGAATTTTCCCAGGGTAGCACAGATACGCAGTATTTT.

This chain uses TRBV10-3 with TRBJ2-7; possibly TRBD2 for D (6 bases). There are 15 residues in the CDR3. V was trimmed by 4 bases and J by 7 bases, leaving 20 bases between them. CDR1 ENHRY and CDR2 SYGVKD come from the germline V gene. The chain's CDR3 is CAISGLREPPGEQYF. DNA of the CDR3: TGTGCCATCAGTGGTCTGCGGGAACCGCCAGGTGAGCAGTACTTC.

This rearrangement joins TRBV29-1 to TRBJ2-3; 7 bases are shared with TRBD2. The J segment lost 0 bases and the V segment lost 4 bases, leaving 7 bases of the junction unmatched. Looked up from germline, CDR1 is SQVTM and CDR2 is ANQGSEA. The CDR3 totals 15 residues. CDR3 nucleotide sequence: TGCAGCGTTGCCGGCGGGAGTTCAAGCACAGATACGCAGTATTTT. It specifies CSVAGGSSSTDTQYF.

The chain's CDR3 is CASSPPWNTEAFF. CDR3 coding DNA: TGTGCCAGCAGCCCCCCTTGGAACACTGAAGCTTTCTTT. The chain links TRBV28 to TRBJ1-1, with D unclear. V shed 6 bases and J shed 1 base, with 9 bases lying between them. CDR1 and CDR2 (germline): MDHEN, SYDVKM. This CDR3 has 13 amino acids. The entire variable domain, with the rest obtained from reference TRBV28 and TRBJ1-1, is as follows: DVKVTQSSRYLVKRTGEKVFLECVQDMDHENMFWYRQDPGLGLRLIYFSYDVKMKEKGDIPEGYSVSREKKERFSLILESASTNQTSMYLCASSPPWNTEAFFGQGTRLTVV.

V and J are TRBV4-1 and TRBJ2-7, with 9 bases fitting TRBD2. Trimming at V came to 1 base and at J to 6 bases, leaving 7 bases not matched to a gene. CDR3 length: 15 residues. Looked up from germline, CDR1 is MGHRA and CDR2 is YSYEKL. The DNA of the CDR3 is TGCGCCAGCAGCCAAGGTCTAGCGGGGCTGCCCGAGCAGTACTTC. Its protein product is CASSQGLAGLPEQYF.